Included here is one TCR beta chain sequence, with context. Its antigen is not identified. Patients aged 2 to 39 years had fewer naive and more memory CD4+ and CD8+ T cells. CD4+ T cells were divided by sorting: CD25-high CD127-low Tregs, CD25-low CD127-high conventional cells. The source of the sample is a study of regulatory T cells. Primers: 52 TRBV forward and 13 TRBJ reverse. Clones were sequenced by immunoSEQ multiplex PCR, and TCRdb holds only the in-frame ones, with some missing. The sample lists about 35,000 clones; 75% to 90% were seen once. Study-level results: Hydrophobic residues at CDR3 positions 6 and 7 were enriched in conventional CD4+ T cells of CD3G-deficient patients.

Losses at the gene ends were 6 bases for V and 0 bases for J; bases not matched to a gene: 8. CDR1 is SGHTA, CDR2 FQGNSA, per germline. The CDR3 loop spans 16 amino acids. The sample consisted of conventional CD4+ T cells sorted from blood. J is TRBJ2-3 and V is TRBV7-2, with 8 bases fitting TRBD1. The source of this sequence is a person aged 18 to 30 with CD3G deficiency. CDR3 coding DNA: TGTGCCAGCAGTCAGGGGGCGAGGGCTAGCACAGATACGCAGTATTTT. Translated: CASSQGARASTDTQYF.